This entry describes one T cell receptor beta chain. Its antigen target is currently unknown. No much larger clonotype is one base removed from it; base qualities were not supplied. V is clipped by 5 bases and J by 1 base, and the sequence between their germline boundaries is 14 bases long. Including the terminal cysteine and phenylalanine, the CDR3 comprises 15 residues. Only the CDR3 DNA is retained, 45 bases long and in frame from the first base. The germline V gene sets CDR1 to SGHNT and CDR2 to YENEEA. The data were obtained in a study of blood T cell repertoires in COVID-19 (dated by TCRdb to the early 2020s). A note on the overall study: Collaborator samples came from the United States, Italy and Spain and covered acute and convalescent phases of COVID-19. The prospective study material was composed of cDNA or gDNA derived from T cells, B-cell-depleted T cells, or PBMCs. Deeply sampled blood TCRbeta repertoires from subjects exposed to, actively infected with, or recovered from COVID-19 were included in the dataset. A freely available public database, intended as a resource for researchers studying the immune response to SARS-CoV-2, is where the repertoires were released. The samples were drawn from two sources: the first 160 participants of the ongoing ImmuneRACE study, and 1,000 to 1,500 subjects contributed by 6 global collaborators. Sample metadata almost always included a de-identified subject ID, COVID-19 status, age in years and sex. Where HLA class I and class II types were available, the types were taken from metadata supplied by the sample provider, not from assay-based typing.

Results and caveats for the whole study, not just this receptor: Clinical and demographic metadata were provided uncurated, with the amount varying by source and participant.

The immunoSEQ Assay, a bias-controlled multiplex PCR, was used to amplify TCRbeta CDR3 regions from genomic DNA. The authors' pipeline ran thus. Within the assay, amplification of reference gene primers was used to estimate how many nucleated cells each sample contained. To quantify the absolute abundance of each unique TCRbeta CDR3 rearrangement, sequence reads were collapsed and filtered. For each sample, productive Simpson clonality was calculated as the square root of Simpson's diversity index across productive rearrangements. Here the immuneACCESS table is served through TCRdb, limited to in-frame sequences with V and J called. Missing clones are a known gap in these copies; in checked studies unresolved V genes cover under half, and the rest lacks a known reason. Clone size and the V and J calls come from that table; the DNA yielded D and trimming. For this sample the table gives tens of thousands of clones, of which 65% to 75% were detected only once. Together, the top ten hold 28% of the sample.

Whole blood was collected in K2EDTA tubes by collaborating institutions according to the institutions' own protocols. Collaborator samples were shipped for TCRbeta analysis as frozen whole blood, isolated PBMCs, or DNA extracted from either sample type. The specimen sequenced was peripheral blood. The chain was built from TRBV11-3 and TRBJ1-2; TRBD1 could be the D gene, as 6 bases match. The receptor was isolated from a woman aged 80 or over with acute or convalescent COVID-19. The DNA sequence is given as TGTGCCAGCAGCCTCTCCTGGGGGCTTAACTATGGCTACACCTTC. Its translation is CASSLSWGLNYGYTF.